These 23 T cell receptor beta chains originate from one sample sequenced in a study of T-cell reconstitution after alpha-beta-depleted transplantation in children. The TCRbeta library was prepared with unique molecular identifiers. Each CDR3 protein is one row after TCRdb ran MiXCR on the PCR reads. The data contain about 640,000 distinct CDR3 sequences, 16% of them singletons. This specimen was PBMCs from the stem cell graft donor, taken from the stem cell graft. All receptors come from a human donor who donated a stem cell graft to a child with acute myeloid leukemia.

This clonotype turned up a few times. The V and J genes are TRBV12-3 or TRBV12-4 and TRBJ2-1; 13 nucleotides match TRBD2. J was trimmed by 2 bases and V by 5 bases; bases with no gene match: 0. This CDR3 comprises 15 residues. DNA of the CDR3: TGTGCCAGCAGTACTAGCGGGGGGGCCTACAATGAGCAGTTCTTC. Encoded protein: CASSTSGGAYNEQFF.

The chain links TRBV6-5 to TRBJ1-1; D gene ambiguous. Trimming left V 5 bases short and J 7 bases short, with 11 bases between. This CDR3 is 12 amino acids long. Germline V gene data show CDR1 as MNHEY and CDR2 as SVGAGI. CDR3 nucleotide sequence: TGTGCCAGCAGTCCCCCCGGGAATGAAGCTTTCTTT. Encoded protein: CASSPPGNEAFF.

Of note for this clonotype: A much larger clone is a single base away; this may be a read error. The chain recombines TRBV7-2 with TRBJ1-2; the D is unclear. Germline V gene data show CDR1 as SGHTA and CDR2 as FQGNSA. The CDR3 sequence is 14 residues long. The V and J ends lost 1 base and 8 bases respectively, with 14 bases between them. CDR3: CASSLGLWVRGYTF. CDR3 in DNA: TGTGCCAGCAGCTTAGGATTATGGGTGCGCGGCTACACCTTC.

This clonotype was counted ten times or more. The CDR3 DNA reads TGCAGCGTTGGGGGGCAGGGGGCCACCTACAATGAGCAGTTCTTC. Its protein is CSVGGQGATYNEQFF. V is TRBV29-1 and J is TRBJ2-1; 8 bases are shared with TRBD1. With V trimmed by 4 bases and J by 2 bases, 7 bases remained unmatched. Germline V gene data show CDR1 as SQVTM and CDR2 as ANQGSEA. This CDR3 comprises 15 residues.

The chain links TRBV29-1 to TRBJ1-3; D gene ambiguous. V was cut by 4 bases and J by 0 bases, with 13 bases left in between. This CDR3 has 15 residues. Per the germline V gene, CDR1 is SQVTM and CDR2 is ANQGSEA. The CDR3 DNA is TGCAGCGTTGGTCCCCTTCCTAGCTCTGGAAACACCATATATTTT. Amino acids: CSVGPLPSSGNTIYF. The entire variable domain, with the rest obtained from reference TRBV29-1 and TRBJ1-3, is as follows: SAVISQKPSRDICQRGTSLTIQCQVDSQVTMMFWYRQQPGQSLTLIATANQGSEATYESGFVIDKFPISRPNLTFSTLTVSNMSPEDSSIYLCSVGPLPSSGNTIYFGEGSWLTVV.

This clonotype occurred many times. The rearrangement links TRBV5-1 to TRBJ1-1; D ambiguous. V was trimmed by 8 bases and J by 1 base, leaving 18 bases between them. The V gene's germline CDR1 is SGHRS and CDR2 YFSETQ. The CDR3 loop spans 15 amino acids. CDR3 loop: CASTDGDPSNTEAFF. The CDR3 nucleotides are TGCGCCAGTACCGACGGGGATCCATCGAACACTGAAGCTTTCTTT.

This clonotype has ten or more counts. The chain recombines TRBV29-1 with TRBJ2-2; D might be TRBD1 or TRBD2, each matching 6 bases. Trimming took off 3 bases at V and 6 bases at J, with 11 bases between the two ends. CDR3 length: 13 amino acids. The germline CDR1 and CDR2 sequences are SQVTM and ANQGSEA. CDR3 protein: CSVDLGGSGELFF. As DNA, the CDR3 is TGCAGCGTTGATTTGGGGGGCTCCGGGGAGCTGTTTTTT.

This clonotype was observed many times. This chain joins TRBV20-1 and TRBJ2-7; D is tentatively TRBD1 or TRBD2 (5 bases each). CDR1 and CDR2 from the germline V gene are DFQATT and SNEGSKA (reference sequence). This CDR3 comprises 15 residues. The V end lost 7 bases, the J end lost 2 bases, and 21 bases lay between the germline ends. The DNA of the CDR3 is TGCAGTGTTGGGGGTAGCGCAATTTCCACCTACGAGCAGTACTTC. Its translation is CSVGGSAISTYEQYF.

V and J are TRBV20-1 and TRBJ1-1; tentative D call: TRBD1 (6 bases). The CDR3 loop spans 14 amino acids. CDR1 is DFQATT, CDR2 SNEGSKA, per germline (reference sequence). CDR3 sequence: CSLRDTTGAAEAFF. The DNA for the CDR3 is TGCAGCCTCCGGGACACAACCGGCGCGGCTGAAGCTTTCTTT.

This rearrangement joins TRBV4-1 to TRBJ2-7, with 12 bases lining up with TRBD2. The CDR3 has 15 amino acids. V was pared by 1 base and J by 3 bases, with 1 base of the junction left unmatched. Germline CDR1 reads MGHRA; CDR2 reads YSYEKL. In nucleotides, the CDR3 is TGCGCCAGCAGCCAAGGACTAGCGGGGGACTACGAGCAGTACGTC. Protein: CASSQGLAGDYEQYV.

This clonotype was detected many times. The rearrangement uses TRBV20-1 and TRBJ2-2, with 8 bases fitting TRBD1. V lost 1 base, J lost 4 bases, and 5 bases stayed unmatched. CDR1 is DFQATT and CDR2 is SNEGSKA in the germline V gene (reference sequence). The CDR3 is 15 residues long. The CDR3 DNA sequence: TGCAGTGCTAGAGTCCGGACAGGGCCCACCGGGGAGCTGTTTTTT. Amino acids: CSARVRTGPTGELFF.

As for this clonotype: A clone one base away is much larger, so this may be a read error. The chain carries TRBV12-3 or TRBV12-4 and TRBJ2-2; D gene ambiguous. The CDR3 sequence is 13 residues long. The CDR3 loop is CTNLRSNTGELFF. In DNA form, the CDR3 reads TGTACCAATCTCAGATCGAACACCGGGGAGCTGTTTTTT.

There are many counts of this clonotype. The chain is built from TRBV7-2 and TRBJ2-7, with TRBD2 as a possible D gene (6 bases). Germline loops: CDR1 SGHTA, CDR2 FQGNSA. The CDR3 loop spans 13 amino acids. The ends were cut back, 0 bases at V and 6 bases at J, with 9 bases in the middle. The CDR3 region is CASSLAEGSEQYF. The CDR3 region has the DNA TGTGCCAGCAGCTTAGCGGAGGGGAGCGAGCAGTACTTC.

The V gene is TRBV5-6, the J gene TRBJ2-2; 9 positions agree with TRBD1. Germline V gives CDR1 SGHDT, CDR2 YYEEEE. The CDR3 length is 15 residues. With 3 bases clipped from V and 4 bases from J, the junction kept 4 bases outside the gene matches. CDR3 nucleotides: TGTGCCAGCAGCTACGTGGACAGGGGCACCGGGGAGCTGTTTTTT. This sequence encodes CASSYVDRGTGELFF.

This clonotype came up many times. The rearrangement joins TRBV6-5 to TRBJ1-4; 7 nucleotides match TRBD1. V was clipped by 2 bases and J by 2 bases; unmatched bases: 2. The CDR3 length is 15 residues. Germline V gives CDR1 MNHEY, CDR2 SVGAGI. CDR3 residues: CASSYAGQTNEKLFF. The DNA of the CDR3 is TGTGCCAGCAGTTACGCGGGACAGACTAATGAAAAACTGTTTTTT.

Only a few counts were recorded for this clonotype. The chain combines TRBV4-2 with TRBJ1-1, with D unresolved. CDR3 length: 14 amino acids. CDR1 LGHNA and CDR2 YNFKEQ come from the germline V gene. Trimming stripped 4 bases from V and 1 base from J, with 10 bases between. The CDR3 DNA is TGTGCCAGCAGCCCATCGGAGGGGAACACTGAAGCTTTCTTT. Encoded protein: CASSPSEGNTEAFF.

The gene calls are TRBV7-2 and TRBJ1-1; the D is unclear. Between the trimmed V and J ends, which lost 1 base and 11 bases, there was a span of 14 bases. The CDR3 extends over 13 amino acids. The germline CDR1 and CDR2 sequences are SGHTA and FQGNSA. For the CDR3, the DNA is TGTGCCAGCAGCTTAGGGGTCCCGCGTGGGGCTTTCTTT. Protein sequence: CASSLGVPRGAFF.

This clonotype occurred many times. This chain links TRBV20-1 with TRBJ2-1; D might be TRBD2 (7 bases). Trimming cost V 6 bases and J 6 bases, with 21 bases left between them. Germline-derived CDR1 and CDR2 are DFQATT and SNEGSKA (reference sequence). The CDR3 has 15 amino acids. The CDR3 region is CSALRAGAGGNEQFF. The CDR3 DNA reads as TGCAGTGCCCTCCGTGCGGGGGCTGGGGGCAATGAGCAGTTCTTC.

In its sample, this clonotype was seen a few times. The rearrangement uses TRBV6-5 and TRBJ1-3; 8 bases line up with TRBD1. The CDR3 consists of 19 residues. Trimming took 0 bases from V and 0 from J; bases not matched to a gene: 10. The germline V gene has CDR1 MNHEY and CDR2 SVGAGI. CDR3 sequence: CASSYSNPTGGASGNTIYF. In nucleotides, the CDR3 is TGTGCCAGCAGTTACTCGAACCCTACAGGGGGAGCCTCTGGAAACACCATATATTTT.

The chain has TRBV11-2 and TRBJ2-1; 9 bases match TRBD2. Germline lookup yields CDR1 SGHAT and CDR2 FQNNGV. V dropped 2 bases and J dropped 9; count of bases not matched to a gene: 17. The CDR3 has 18 amino acids. This CDR3 is CASSLRRGGMIRFGEQFF. The CDR3 nucleotides are TGTGCCAGCAGCTTAAGGCGGGGGGGAATGATTCGGTTCGGTGAGCAGTTCTTC.

This clonotype was counted a few times. The rearrangement uses TRBV12-5 and TRBJ2-5; perhaps TRBD2 as D (5 bases). CDR1 and CDR2 from the germline V gene are LGHNT and FRNRAP. CDR3 length: 13 amino acids. Between the trimmed V and J ends, which lost 3 bases and 4 bases, there was a span of 9 bases. The CDR3: CASGFGVGETQYF. CDR3 bases: TGTGCTAGTGGTTTCGGGGTAGGAGAGACCCAGTACTTC.

This clonotype was seen repeatedly, ten times or more. The chain combines TRBV27 with TRBJ1-1; D not resolved. The CDR3 loop spans 12 amino acids. Germline V CDR1 and CDR2: MNHEY, SMNVEV (reference sequence). V was cut by 3 bases and J by 8 bases, with 10 bases left in between. The CDR3, as DNA: TGTGCCAGCAGTTTGATAGGACGGGAAGCTTTCTTT. Translating gives CASSLIGREAFF.

This clonotype appeared many times. This chain connects TRBV9 to TRBJ2-1; 11 bases agree with TRBD2. The CDR3 extends over 15 amino acids. The V and J ends lost 7 bases and 6 bases, in that order; junction bases with no gene match: 9. The V gene's germline CDR1 is SGDLS and CDR2 YYNGEE. This CDR3 reads CASGPLAGGTNEQFF. DNA of the CDR3: TGTGCCAGCGGGCCCCTAGCGGGGGGTACCAATGAGCAGTTCTTC.